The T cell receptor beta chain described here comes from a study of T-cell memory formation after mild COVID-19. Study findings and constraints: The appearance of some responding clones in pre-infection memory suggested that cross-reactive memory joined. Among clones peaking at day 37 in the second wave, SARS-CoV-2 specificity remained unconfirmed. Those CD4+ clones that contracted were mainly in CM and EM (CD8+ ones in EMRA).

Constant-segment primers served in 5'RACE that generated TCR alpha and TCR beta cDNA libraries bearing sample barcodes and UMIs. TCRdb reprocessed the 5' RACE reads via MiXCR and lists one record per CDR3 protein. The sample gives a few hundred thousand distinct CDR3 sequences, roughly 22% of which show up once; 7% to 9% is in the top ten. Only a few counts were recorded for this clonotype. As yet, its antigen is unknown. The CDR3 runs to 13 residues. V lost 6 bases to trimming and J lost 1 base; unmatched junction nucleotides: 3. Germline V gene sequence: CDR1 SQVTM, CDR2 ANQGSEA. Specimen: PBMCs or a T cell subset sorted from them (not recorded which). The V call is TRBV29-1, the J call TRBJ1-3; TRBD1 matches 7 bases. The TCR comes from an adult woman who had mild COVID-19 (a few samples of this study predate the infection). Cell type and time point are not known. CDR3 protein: CSVETGSGNTIYF. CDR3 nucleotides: TGCAGCGTCGAGACAGGGTCTGGAAACACCATATATTTT. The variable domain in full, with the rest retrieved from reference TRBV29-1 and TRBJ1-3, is SAVISQKPSRDICQRGTSLTIQCQVDSQVTMMFWYRQQPGQSLTLIATANQGSEATYESGFVIDKFPISRPNLTFSTLTVSNMSPEDSSIYLCSVETGSGNTIYFGEGSWLTVV.